The 8 T cell receptor beta chains given below trace back to one sample, sequenced in a study of blood T cell repertoires in COVID-19. Method: immunoSEQ multiplex PCR; TCRdb's copy keeps in-frame clones and lacks some. The repertoire holds roughly 220,000 clones, with about 90% as singletons. The specimen was PBMCs or T cells enriched from blood (not recorded which). The origin of the receptors is a man aged 25 to 40 who had been exposed to COVID-19.

This clone appeared many times. The CDR3 DNA reads TGCAGTGCTAGTGGACTAGTAGACAATGAGCAGTTCTTC. Amino acid sequence: CSASGLVDNEQFF. V usage is TRBV20-1 and J usage is TRBJ2-1; 7 positions agree with TRBD2. The CDR3 covers 13 residues. After removal of 3 bases from V and 5 bases from J, the junction contained 4 bases not matched to a gene. Germline assignment: CDR1 DFQATT and CDR2 SNEGSKA (reference sequence).

The chain uses TRBV7-8 and TRBJ1-3; D may be TRBD1 (6 bases). The germline CDR1 and CDR2 sequences are SGHVS and FQNEAQ. Trimming took off 4 bases at V and 4 bases at J, with 14 bases between the two ends. The CDR3 loop spans 15 amino acids. Here the CDR3 DNA reads TGTGCCAGCAGCTCCTCCGGGACACTCGGAAACACCATATATTTT. As protein: CASSSSGTLGNTIYF.

CDR3 amino acids: CASSFTGTGELFF. The CDR3 nucleotides are TGTGCCAGCAGCTTCACTGGCACCGGGGAGCTGTTTTTT. This chain uses TRBV7-8 with TRBJ2-2; D is ambiguous. This CDR3 has 13 residues. V lost 3 bases and J lost 4, with 6 bases in between. CDR1 and CDR2 from the germline V gene are SGHVS and FQNEAQ.

This clone showed up just once. This rearrangement joins TRBV2 to TRBJ1-5, with 7 bases lining up with TRBD1. Trimming took 5 bases from V and 4 from J; bases not matched to a gene: 11. Per germline, CDR1 SNHLY and CDR2 FYNNEI. CDR3 size: 16 residues. CDR3 in DNA: TGTGCCAGCAGTTACGAGCCGGGACAGAGAAATCAGCCCCAGCATTTT. Protein sequence: CASSYEPGQRNQPQHF.

The chain carries TRBV4-2 and TRBJ1-3, with D possibly being TRBD1 (6 bases). V shed 1 base and J shed 5 bases, with 9 bases lying between them. CDR3 length: 14 residues. Germline-derived CDR1 and CDR2 are LGHNA and YNFKEQ. The CDR3 here is CASSQAGERNTIYF. Here the CDR3 DNA reads TGTGCCAGCAGCCAAGCAGGGGAGAGAAACACCATATATTTT.

The rearrangement joins TRBV4-2 to TRBJ1-4, with D tentatively TRBD1 (6 bases). Germline values: CDR1 LGHNA, CDR2 YNFKEQ. V was shortened by 1 base and J by 3 bases, with 12 bases between the two germline ends. There are 16 residues in the CDR3. As DNA, the CDR3 is TGTGCCAGCAGCCAAGTAAGCCGGACAGCTAATGAAAAACTGTTTTTT. This translates into CASSQVSRTANEKLFF.

The chain joins TRBV10-1 to TRBJ2-6, with TRBD2 as a possible D gene (5 bases). CDR1 and CDR2 from the germline V gene are WNHNN and SYGVQD (reference sequence). This CDR3 comprises 13 residues. Trimming left V 9 bases short and J 0 bases short, with 6 bases between. The CDR3 bases are TGCGCCAGTGGGAGCTCTGGGGCCAACGTCCTGACTTTC. Amino acid sequence: CASGSSGANVLTF.

The chain couples TRBV3-1 (or the pseudogene TRBV3-2) to TRBJ1-4; D is perhaps TRBD1 (5 bases). Between the trimmed V and J ends, which lost 4 bases and 7 bases, there was a span of 22 bases. The CDR3 runs to 17 residues. Germline V gene data show CDR1 as LGHDT and CDR2 as YNNKEL (reference sequence). The CDR3 DNA follows: TGTGCCAGCAGCCCTATGGGAGGCGGGACCGGGGGTGAAAAACTGTTTTTT. It translates to CASSPMGGGTGGEKLFF.